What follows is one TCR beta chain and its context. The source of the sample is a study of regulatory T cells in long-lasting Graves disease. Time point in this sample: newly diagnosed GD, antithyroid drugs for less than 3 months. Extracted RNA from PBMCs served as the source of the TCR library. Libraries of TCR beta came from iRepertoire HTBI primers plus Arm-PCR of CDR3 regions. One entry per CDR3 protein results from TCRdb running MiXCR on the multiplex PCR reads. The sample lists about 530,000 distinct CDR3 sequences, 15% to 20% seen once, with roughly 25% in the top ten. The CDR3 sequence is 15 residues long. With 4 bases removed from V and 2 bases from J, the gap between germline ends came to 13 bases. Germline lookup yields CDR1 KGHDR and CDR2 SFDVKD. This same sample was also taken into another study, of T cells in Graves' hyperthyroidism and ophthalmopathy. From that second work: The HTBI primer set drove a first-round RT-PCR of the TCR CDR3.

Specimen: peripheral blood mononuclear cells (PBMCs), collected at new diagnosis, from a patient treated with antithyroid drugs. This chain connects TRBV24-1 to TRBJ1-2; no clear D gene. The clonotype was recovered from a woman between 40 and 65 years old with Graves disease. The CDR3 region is CATSDPTHENYGYTF. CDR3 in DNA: TGTGCCACCAGTGACCCTACTCATGAGAACTATGGCTACACCTTC.